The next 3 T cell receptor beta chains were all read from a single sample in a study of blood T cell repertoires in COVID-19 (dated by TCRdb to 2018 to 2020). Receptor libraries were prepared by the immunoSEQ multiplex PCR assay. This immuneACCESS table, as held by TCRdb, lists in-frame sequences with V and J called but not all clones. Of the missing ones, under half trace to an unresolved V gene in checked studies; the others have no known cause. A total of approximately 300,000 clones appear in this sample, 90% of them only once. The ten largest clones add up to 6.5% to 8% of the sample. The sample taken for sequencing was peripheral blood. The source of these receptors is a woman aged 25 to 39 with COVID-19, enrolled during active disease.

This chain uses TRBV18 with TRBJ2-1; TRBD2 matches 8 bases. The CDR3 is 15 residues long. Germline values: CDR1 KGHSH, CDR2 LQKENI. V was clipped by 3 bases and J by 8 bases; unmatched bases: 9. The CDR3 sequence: CASSPEAGVPDEQFF. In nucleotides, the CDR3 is TGTGCCAGCTCACCGGAAGCGGGAGTGCCGGATGAGCAGTTCTTC.

CDR3 loop: CASTRGGGVSYGYTF. CDR3 nucleotide sequence: TGTGCCAGCACCCGGGGCGGGGGCGTTAGCTATGGCTACACCTTC. The chain couples TRBV27 to TRBJ1-2; a weak D match, TRBD1 (6 bases). There are 15 residues in the CDR3. V was shortened by 7 bases and J by 4 bases, with 19 bases between the two germline ends. Germline V gene lookup returns CDR1 MNHEY and CDR2 SMNVEV (reference sequence).

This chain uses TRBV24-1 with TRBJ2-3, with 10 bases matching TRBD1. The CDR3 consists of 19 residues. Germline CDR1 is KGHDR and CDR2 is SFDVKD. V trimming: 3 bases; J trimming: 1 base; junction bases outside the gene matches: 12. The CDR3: CATSDIPPPGTGGTDTQYF. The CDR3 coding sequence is TGTGCCACCAGTGATATTCCCCCCCCCGGGACAGGGGGCACAGATACGCAGTATTTT.